The 32 T cell receptor beta chains reported below all come from one sample, sequenced in a study of regulatory T cells in long-lasting Graves disease. Indicated time point: persistent/refractory GD, antithyroid drugs over 5 years with positive TRAb. The TCR library used RNA extracted from PBMCs. Library construction for TCR beta used iRepertoire HTBI primers and Arm-PCR of CDR3 regions. TCRdb used MiXCR to reprocess the multiplex PCR reads, holding one entry per CDR3 protein. Altogether some 330,000 distinct CDR3 sequences are present, roughly 25% being singletons, with the ten largest covering 25% to 35%. The sample here was peripheral blood mononuclear cells (PBMCs), taken when the disease was refractory, from a patient treated with antithyroid drugs. The receptors shown here come from a woman between 40 and 55 years old with Graves disease.

This clonotype has at least ten counts. The rearrangement joins TRBV2 to TRBJ2-5; 9 nucleotides line up with TRBD2. V lost 6 bases to trimming and J lost 2 bases; unmatched junction nucleotides: 7. The germline V gene has CDR1 SNHLY and CDR2 FYNNEI. This CDR3 is built from 15 residues. CDR3 coding DNA: TGTGCCAGCAGCGACCTGCGGGGGGGACAAGAGACCCAGTACTTC. Its translation is CASSDLRGGQETQYF.

This clonotype appeared a few times. This rearrangement joins TRBV5-1 to TRBJ2-2; either TRBD1 or TRBD2 may fit D (5 bases each). Germline V gene data show CDR1 as SGHRS and CDR2 as YFSETQ. The ends were cut back, 6 bases at V and 1 base at J, with 13 bases in the middle. The CDR3 is made up of 15 amino acids. CDR3 sequence reads: CASTSEGRNTGELFF. CDR3 DNA sequence: TGCGCCAGCACTTCTGAGGGGCGGAACACCGGGGAGCTGTTTTTT.

This clonotype was seen ten or more times. J is TRBJ2-7 and V is TRBV7-8; the match to TRBD1 covers 9 bases. Germline assignment: CDR1 SGHVS and CDR2 FQNEAQ. CDR3 size: 18 residues. J was trimmed by 4 bases and V by 5 bases; bases with no gene match: 18. The CDR3 protein is CASSPQRSLGQGRYEQYF. The CDR3 region has the DNA TGTGCCAGCAGCCCCCAACGGTCGTTGGGACAGGGCCGGTACGAGCAGTACTTC.

About this clonotype itself: Germline and junction disagree at one end, which may indicate a read error. CDR3 sequence: CASSTNLGTEASF. The CDR3 nucleotides read TGTGCCAGTAGTACGAATCTGGGGACTGAAGCTTCCTTT. The chain uses TRBV19 and TRBJ1-1; D might be TRBD1 (5 bases). CDR1 is LNHDA and CDR2 is SQIVND in the germline V gene (reference sequence). The CDR3 extends over 13 amino acids.

This clonotype was detected ten times or more. V and J are TRBV7-2 and TRBJ2-2, with a tentative D call TRBD2 (5 bases). CDR3 length: 12 amino acids. Trimming pared 8 bases from V and 6 bases from J, leaving 10 bases between. Germline CDR1 is SGHTA and CDR2 is FQGNSA. The CDR3, as DNA: TGTGCCAGCGGCAGCGGAGCCGGGGAGCTGTTTTTT. It yields the protein CASGSGAGELFF.

V usage is TRBV7-2 and J usage is TRBJ2-1; D remains unclear. The germline V gene has CDR1 SGHTA and CDR2 FQGNSA. The CDR3 runs 13 residues. V shed 4 bases and J shed 4 bases, with 8 bases lying between them. The CDR3 DNA reads as TGTGCCAGCAGCTCCTCCGGATACAATGAGCAGTTCTTC. Amino acids: CASSSSGYNEQFF.

This clonotype was detected a few times. The V gene is TRBV7-9, the J gene TRBJ2-2; 9 bases map to TRBD1. Germline-derived CDR1 and CDR2 are SEHNR and FQNEAQ (reference sequence). The CDR3 is made up of 16 amino acids. Germline trimming cut 6 bases from V and 7 bases from J; bases unmatched to any gene: 12. CDR3 residues: CASRNRDRDSRGELFF. CDR3 bases: TGTGCCAGCAGAAACCGGGACAGGGACTCTCGCGGGGAGCTGTTTTTT.

This clonotype was detected only once. The V call is TRBV5-1, the J call TRBJ1-1; 8 nucleotides agree with TRBD1. The trim removed 1 base at V and 4 bases at J, leaving 3 bases unmatched. This CDR3 is built from 14 residues. Germline lookup yields CDR1 SGHRS and CDR2 YFSETQ. CDR3 sequence: CASSLNRGVTEAFF. The CDR3 DNA follows: TGCGCCAGCAGCTTGAACAGGGGGGTCACTGAAGCTTTCTTT.

This clonotype was observed many times. The chain recombines TRBV28 with TRBJ1-1; no reliable D call. Between the trimmed V and J ends, which lost 5 bases and 4 bases, there was a span of 11 bases. The CDR3 is 13 amino acids. Germline lookup yields CDR1 MDHEN and CDR2 SYDVKM. The CDR3 DNA reads TGTGCCAGCAGTGAAAAGGGCGGCACTGAAGCTTTCTTT. Its protein product is CASSEKGGTEAFF.

DNA of the CDR3: TGTGCCAGCAGAGCTAGCGGGAGCCACGAGCAGTACTTC. Residues: CASRASGSHEQYF. V is TRBV2 and J is TRBJ2-7; 10 nucleotides match TRBD2. The CDR3 is 13 amino acids. CDR1 SNHLY and CDR2 FYNNEI come from the germline V gene. V trimming: 6 bases; J trimming: 5 bases; junction bases outside the gene matches: 4. The whole variable domain, remainder taken from reference TRBV2 and TRBJ2-7, is EPEVTQTPSHQVTQMGQEVILRCVPISNHLYFYWYRQILGQKVEFLVSFYNNEISEKSEIFDDQFSVERPDGSNFTLKIRSTKLEDSAMYFCASRASGSHEQYFGPGTRLTVT.

This clonotype was counted many times. The chain has TRBV7-8 and TRBJ2-5; 7 positions match TRBD2. V gave up 1 base and J gave up 0 bases; unmatched junction bases: 5. The CDR3 extends over 16 amino acids. CDR1 is SGHVS, CDR2 FQNEAQ, per germline. Here the CDR3 reads CASSLGGSAHQETQYF. The DNA for the CDR3 is TGTGCCAGCAGCTTAGGCGGGAGTGCTCACCAAGAGACCCAGTACTTC.

The gene calls are TRBV7-3 and TRBJ1-1; a possible D gene is TRBD1 (5 bases). This CDR3 comprises 16 residues. Germline V CDR1 and CDR2: SGHTA, FQGTGA. Trimming took 5 bases from V and 0 from J, leaving 16 bases between them. Here the CDR3 DNA reads TGTGCCAGCAGCCCGAGACCGGGGCGGATGAACACTGAAGCTTTCTTT. Encoded protein: CASSPRPGRMNTEAFF.

In this sample, this clonotype turned up many times. The chain links TRBV28 to TRBJ2-2; 7 bases fit TRBD2. Germline V gene lookup returns CDR1 MDHEN and CDR2 SYDVKM. Trimming removed 3 bases from V and 3 bases from J; junction bases left unmatched: 4. The CDR3 has 15 residues. The CDR3 protein is CASSFGGSDTGELFF. CDR3 bases: TGTGCCAGCAGTTTCGGGGGGTCGGACACCGGGGAGCTGTTTTTT.

Many counts were recorded for this clonotype. This chain joins TRBV24-1 and TRBJ1-1; 7 bases fit TRBD1. With 7 bases clipped from V and 5 bases from J, the junction kept 9 bases outside the gene matches. The germline CDR1 and CDR2 sequences are KGHDR and SFDVKD. The length of the CDR3 is 14 residues. The CDR3 DNA follows: TGTGCCACCAGGCCGCGGACAGGAGGGACTGAAGCTTTCTTT. It translates to CATRPRTGGTEAFF.

This clonotype was recorded a few times. The genes are TRBV20-1 and TRBJ2-1; D is perhaps TRBD2 (6 bases). V gave up 3 bases and J gave up 0 bases, with 12 bases separating them. This CDR3 has 15 residues. Germline V lookup: CDR1 DFQATT, CDR2 SNEGSKA (reference sequence). CDR3 sequence (DNA): TGCAGTGCTAGGCCTAGGACTAACTCCTACAATGAGCAGTTCTTC. It translates to CSARPRTNSYNEQFF.

This clonotype appeared many times. The J gene is TRBJ1-5, the V gene TRBV2; 7 positions agree with TRBD1. V lost 5 bases, J lost 4 bases, and 5 bases stayed unmatched. CDR1 and CDR2 from the germline V gene are SNHLY and FYNNEI. CDR3 length: 14 amino acids. The chain's CDR3 is CASSNRGRNQPQHF. Written as DNA, the CDR3 is TGTGCCAGCAGTAACAGGGGACGGAATCAGCCCCAGCATTTT.

This clonotype was recorded many times. This chain links TRBV6-1 with TRBJ1-5; D may be TRBD1 (5 bases). CDR1 and CDR2 from the germline V gene are MNHNS and SASEGT. This CDR3 region has 16 residues. V was clipped by 6 bases and J by 0 bases, with 15 bases between them. Written as DNA, the CDR3 is TGTGCCAGCAGGGTTCTTTGGACACCTAGCAATCAGCCCCAGCATTTT. Protein sequence: CASRVLWTPSNQPQHF.

Concerning this clonotype itself: Just one base apart from a much larger clone, this may be a read error. V is TRBV28 and J is TRBJ2-7, with a tentative D call TRBD2 (6 bases). CDR1 is MDHEN and CDR2 is SYDVKM in the germline V gene. This CDR3 contains 14 residues. The CDR3 DNA reads as TGTGCCGGCAGTTTTCCCGGGAGACACTACGAGCAGTACTTC. Amino acid sequence: CAGSFPGRHYEQYF.

This clonotype occurred many times. The J gene is TRBJ2-5, the V gene TRBV12-3 or TRBV12-4, with a tentative D call TRBD2 (5 bases). V shed 3 bases and J shed 7 bases, with 15 bases lying between them. The CDR3 sequence is 14 residues long. CDR3 coding DNA: TGTGCCAGCAGTTTCGCGGCTAGCTTTGGGACCCAGTACTTC. Translation gives CASSFAASFGTQYF.

This clonotype was observed many times. The chain recombines TRBV6-1 with TRBJ2-5; 9 positions agree with TRBD2. In germline, CDR1 is MNHNS, CDR2 SASEGT. The CDR3 has 14 residues. Trimming cost V 5 bases and J 5 bases; bases outside gene matches: 6. As DNA, the CDR3 is TGTGCCAGCAGTCAGGGACTAGCTCGGGAGACCCAGTACTTC. As protein: CASSQGLARETQYF.

This clonotype was seen repeatedly, ten times or more. V and J are TRBV2 and TRBJ2-1; 13 bases fit TRBD2. The V and J ends lost 3 bases and 4 bases, in that order; junction bases with no gene match: 12. This CDR3 has 19 amino acids. Germline-derived CDR1 and CDR2 are SNHLY and FYNNEI. CDR3 DNA: TGTGCCAGCAGTGATCCCGATATACTAGCGGGAGGGCGGTACAATGAGCAGTTCTTC. This sequence encodes CASSDPDILAGGRYNEQFF. Drawing the rest from reference TRBV2 and TRBJ2-1, the complete variable domain is EPEVTQTPSHQVTQMGQEVILRCVPISNHLYFYWYRQILGQKVEFLVSFYNNEISEKSEIFDDQFSVERPDGSNFTLKIRSTKLEDSAMYFCASSDPDILAGGRYNEQFFGPGTRLTVL.

This clonotype was detected ten times or more. The CDR3: CASKPRGWAETQYF. CDR3 sequence (DNA): TGTGCCAGCAAACCCCGAGGCTGGGCGGAGACCCAGTACTTC. This sequence joins TRBV28 and TRBJ2-5; no reliable D call. The CDR3 is 14 residues long. Per the germline V gene, CDR1 is MDHEN and CDR2 is SYDVKM. Trimming shortened V by 7 bases and J by 5 bases, and 17 bases separated the two germline ends.

This clonotype was detected only a few times. This rearrangement joins TRBV28 to TRBJ2-7, with 8 bases that match TRBD1. This CDR3 has 17 residues. V was clipped by 3 bases and J by 0 bases; unmatched bases: 10. Germline V gene data show CDR1 as MDHEN and CDR2 as SYDVKM. CDR3: CASSFKRTGTSSYEQYF. The DNA of the CDR3 is TGTGCCAGCAGTTTTAAAAGGACAGGGACCAGCTCCTACGAGCAGTACTTC.

V is TRBV7-2 and J is TRBJ2-7; 8 bases line up with TRBD1. Germline trimming cut 5 bases from V and 6 bases from J; bases unmatched to any gene: 9. CDR3 length: 14 residues. Per germline, CDR1 SGHTA and CDR2 FQGNSA. The CDR3 region has the DNA TGTGCCAGCAGCGTTGACAGGGGTTGGATCGAGCAGTACTTC. As protein: CASSVDRGWIEQYF.

As to this clonotype: The junction departs from the called germline gene at one end, perhaps through a read error. J is TRBJ1-6 and V is TRBV5-1; 8 bases are shared with TRBD1. The CDR3 extends over 17 amino acids. From germline, CDR1 is SGHRS and CDR2 YFSETQ. As DNA, the CDR3 is TGTGCCAGCAGCTTGTGGCAGGGGGCTTACTCCAATTCACCCCTCCACTTT. Protein: CASSLWQGAYSNSPLHF.

The chain couples TRBV9 to TRBJ1-3; weak D call: TRBD1 (6 bases). The V end lost 3 bases, the J end lost 0 bases, and 13 bases lay between the germline ends. The CDR3 totals 16 residues. The germline V gene encodes CDR1 SGDLS and CDR2 YYNGEE. This CDR3 is CASSARQADSGNTIYF. The CDR3 DNA reads as TGTGCCAGCAGCGCCCGACAGGCTGACTCTGGAAACACCATATATTTT.

This clonotype was detected only a few times. A much larger clone differs by one base, so this may be a read error. The CDR3 DNA reads TGTGCCAGCAGTTTCGGGACTAGCGGTTCCTACGGGCAGTACTTC. This sequence encodes CASSFGTSGSYGQYF. This rearrangement joins TRBV28 to TRBJ2-7; 11 nucleotides line up with TRBD2. The CDR3 spans 15 residues. CDR1 MDHEN and CDR2 SYDVKM come from the germline V gene.

The V gene is TRBV5-1, the J gene TRBJ2-7; 9 positions agree with TRBD1. The CDR3 length is 15 residues. The germline V gene encodes CDR1 SGHRS and CDR2 YFSETQ. J was trimmed by 5 bases and V by 4 bases; bases with no gene match: 10. The CDR3 reads CASSPQDRGVNEQYF. The CDR3 DNA follows: TGCGCCAGCAGCCCCCAGGACAGGGGAGTTAACGAGCAGTACTTC. The full variable domain, rest sourced from reference TRBV5-1 and TRBJ2-7, is KAGVTQTPRYLIKTRGQQVTLSCSPISGHRSVSWYQQTPGQGLQFLFEYFSETQRNKGNFPGRFSGRQFSNSRSEMNVSTLELGDSALYLCASSPQDRGVNEQYFGPGTRLTVT.

The rearrangement joins TRBV9 to TRBJ2-5, with TRBD1 matching over 12 bases. The CDR3 spans 16 residues. V trimming: 2 bases; J trimming: 4 bases; junction bases outside the gene matches: 6. Germline CDR1 and CDR2: SGDLS and YYNGEE. The CDR3 region is CASSVGTGGSRETQYF. In DNA, the CDR3 is TGTGCCAGCAGCGTCGGGACAGGGGGCTCAAGAGAGACCCAGTACTTC.

The sample holds many counts of this clonotype. A read error may account for a junction end that differs from germline. The chain couples TRBV28 to TRBJ2-7; D may be TRBD1 (6 bases). Germline V lookup: CDR1 MDHEN, CDR2 SYDVKM. The CDR3 has 12 residues. CDR3 residues: CASSLSGQISNF. Here the CDR3 DNA reads TGTGCCAGCAGTTTGTCAGGACAGATCTCGAACTTC.

The chain employs TRBV11-2 and TRBJ2-1; tentative D call: TRBD2 (5 bases). V lost 5 bases and J lost 9, with 14 bases in between. The CDR3 spans 13 residues. Germline assignment: CDR1 SGHAT and CDR2 FQNNGV. CDR3 amino acids: CASSPTLGTEQFF. The CDR3 region has the DNA TGTGCCAGCAGCCCGACACTAGGTACTGAGCAGTTCTTC. The whole variable domain, remainder taken from reference TRBV11-2 and TRBJ2-1, is EAGVAQSPRYKIIEKRQSVAFWCNPISGHATLYWYQQILGQGPKLLIQFQNNGVVDDSQLPKDRFSAERLKGVDSTLKIQPAKLEDSAVYLCASSPTLGTEQFFGPGTRLTVL.

This clonotype was picked up many times. This chain uses TRBV10-1 with TRBJ2-7, with TRBD2 matching 14 bases. The CDR3 totals 15 residues. The junction had 3 bases not matched to a gene; V was cut back by 3 bases and J by 5 bases. Looked up from germline, CDR1 is WNHNN and CDR2 is SYGVQD (reference sequence). The CDR3 DNA follows: TGCGCCAGCAGTGAAGGGACTAGCGGGAGCCACGAGCAGTACTTC. Translated, it gives CASSEGTSGSHEQYF.